Presented here are 18 T cell receptor beta chains from one specimen sequenced in a study of blood T cell repertoires in COVID-19. Clones were sequenced by immunoSEQ multiplex PCR, and TCRdb holds only the in-frame ones, with some missing. The table has roughly 290,000 clones, approximately 90% seen once. Sequencing input: peripheral blood. These receptors came from a man aged 25 to 40 with acute or convalescent COVID-19.

The gene calls are TRBV3-1 (or the pseudogene TRBV3-2) and TRBJ2-1, with D tentatively TRBD2 (6 bases). V lost 1 base and J lost 6, with 13 bases in between. CDR3 length equals 15 residues. CDR1 and CDR2 (germline): LGHDT, YNNKEL (reference sequence). The CDR3 spells CASSQGGGYVNEQFF. CDR3 DNA: TGTGCCAGCAGCCAAGGTGGGGGGTATGTCAATGAGCAGTTCTTC.

The rearrangement joins TRBV29-1 to TRBJ1-2; TRBD1 might be the D (6 bases). The CDR3 loop spans 21 amino acids. The germline V gene encodes CDR1 SQVTM and CDR2 ANQGSEA. Trimming removed 4 bases at V and 3 bases at J, with 36 bases between. Here the CDR3 reads CSVGGGFPSTTDSSYDYGYTF. The CDR3 bases are TGCAGCGTTGGTGGTGGATTCCCCTCTACGACGGACAGTTCATATGACTATGGCTACACCTTC.

The rearrangement uses TRBV12-3 or TRBV12-4 and TRBJ1-2; 7 nucleotides agree with TRBD1. CDR3 size: 12 residues. The V segment lost 6 bases and the J segment 5 bases; nucleotides outside the gene matches: 3. This chain's CDR3 is CASRGQKYGYTF. In DNA form, the CDR3 reads TGTGCCAGCAGGGGACAGAAATATGGCTACACCTTC.

CDR3 region: CASSRLRVPGGDTEAFF. The CDR3 DNA follows: TGTGCCAGCTCACGTCTAAGGGTCCCTGGGGGGGACACTGAAGCTTTCTTT. This chain links TRBV18 with TRBJ1-1, with D tentatively TRBD1 (5 bases). Germline-derived CDR1 and CDR2 are KGHSH and LQKENI. This CDR3 is built from 17 residues. V lost 4 bases and J 3 bases, leaving 21 bases between the germline ends.

V is TRBV9 and J is TRBJ2-6; 11 bases are a match to TRBD2. Germline CDR1 and CDR2: SGDLS and YYNGEE. J was trimmed by 3 bases and V by 4 bases; bases with no gene match: 24. The CDR3 consists of 23 residues. The CDR3 protein is CASSHTRELAGVLVSYGANVLTF. The CDR3 nucleotides read TGTGCCAGCAGCCATACAAGGGAACTAGCGGGGGTACTCGTATCTTATGGGGCCAACGTCCTGACTTTC.

The chain carries TRBV28 and TRBJ2-7; 8 bases line up with TRBD2. The CDR3 is made up of 15 amino acids. After removal of 6 bases from V and 5 bases from J, the junction contained 12 bases not matched to a gene. The V gene's germline CDR1 is MDHEN and CDR2 SYDVKM. In DNA form, the CDR3 reads TGTGCCAGCAGGTCAGCTCTTGCGGGGGGTAACGAGCAGTACTTC. Translation gives CASRSALAGGNEQYF.

This rearrangement joins TRBV12-5 to TRBJ2-1, with 8 bases matching TRBD1. CDR1 is LGHNT and CDR2 is FRNRAP in the germline V gene. V dropped 6 bases and J dropped 1; count of bases not matched to a gene: 5. The length of the CDR3 is 15 residues. This CDR3 is CASGPDRGSYNEQFF. The CDR3 DNA is TGTGCTAGTGGACCCGACAGGGGATCCTACAATGAGCAGTTCTTC.

The chain uses TRBV29-1 and TRBJ2-3, with D maybe TRBD2 (6 bases). The CDR3 length is 14 residues. Germline-derived CDR1 and CDR2 are SQVTM and ANQGSEA. Trimming left V 6 bases short and J 5 bases short, with 18 bases between. CDR3 amino acids: CSVQLIRGGDTQYF. In nucleotides, the CDR3 is TGCAGCGTGCAATTGATAAGGGGAGGAGATACGCAGTATTTT.

V usage is TRBV27 and J usage is TRBJ1-1; 7 bases are shared with TRBD1. With 6 bases clipped from V and 0 bases from J, the junction kept 7 bases outside the gene matches. This CDR3 region has 15 residues. Germline CDR1 reads MNHEY; CDR2 reads SMNVEV (reference sequence). For the CDR3, the DNA is TGTGCCAGCAGGAGGGGACAGCCCCTGAACACTGAAGCTTTCTTT. Encoded protein: CASRRGQPLNTEAFF.

The chain employs TRBV9 and TRBJ1-2; 9 bases agree with TRBD1. The CDR3 consists of 13 residues. Trimming at V came to 4 bases and at J to 8 bases, leaving 6 bases not matched to a gene. In germline, CDR1 is SGDLS, CDR2 YYNGEE. The CDR3 here is CASSPDRGGGYTF. In nucleotides, the CDR3 is TGTGCCAGCAGCCCGGACAGGGGTGGGGGCTACACCTTC.

This clone was observed a handful of times. The J gene is TRBJ2-1, the V gene TRBV11-3, with 11 bases aligning to TRBD1. V was pared by 5 bases and J by 13 bases, with 7 bases of the junction left unmatched. CDR3 length: 13 residues. CDR1 and CDR2 from the germline V gene are SGHNT and YENEEA. CDR3 bases: TGTGCCAGCAGCGCCGCCGGGACAGGGGGTCAGTTCTTC. Translation: CASSAAGTGGQFF.

This clone was found once. The J gene is TRBJ1-2, the V gene TRBV3-1 (or the pseudogene TRBV3-2); D gene unclear. Between the trimmed V and J ends, which lost 4 bases and 12 bases, there was a span of 15 bases. CDR1 and CDR2 from the germline V gene are LGHDT and YNNKEL (reference sequence). The CDR3 totals 12 residues. CDR3 sequence reads: CASSRGADSHTF. CDR3 bases: TGTGCCAGCAGCCGTGGTGCGGATAGTCACACCTTC.

The chain links TRBV28 to TRBJ1-2, with a tentative D call TRBD1 (6 bases). CDR1 is MDHEN, CDR2 SYDVKM, per germline. Trimming cost V 6 bases and J 8 bases, with 19 bases left between them. This CDR3 is built from 14 residues. CDR3 DNA: TGTGCCAGCAGCCGCCCGCAGGGGCTTAGAGGCTACACCTTC. Amino acid sequence: CASSRPQGLRGYTF.

V and J are TRBV6-5 and TRBJ1-2; a weak D match, TRBD1 (6 bases). The germline CDR1 and CDR2 sequences are MNHEY and SVGAGI. This CDR3 region has 13 residues. The V end was cut by 0 bases, the J end by 6 bases, with 8 bases between. CDR3 sequence (DNA): TGTGCCAGCAGTTACTCGGGGGGGCATGGCTACACCTTC. It codes for CASSYSGGHGYTF.

A single count supports this clone. V is TRBV5-1 and J is TRBJ2-5; no reliable D call. This CDR3 has 14 amino acids. The germline V gene encodes CDR1 SGHRS and CDR2 YFSETQ. Trimming removed 3 bases from V and 1 base from J, with 10 bases in between. The CDR3 DNA reads TGCGCCAGCAGCTCTAACAGCATCCAAGAGACCCAGTACTTC. It specifies CASSSNSIQETQYF.

V usage is TRBV10-1 and J usage is TRBJ2-2; 8 bases match TRBD2. Trimming took 2 bases from V and 7 from J; bases not matched to a gene: 18. The CDR3 is 19 residues long. Per germline, CDR1 WNHNN and CDR2 SYGVQD (reference sequence). Written as DNA, the CDR3 is TGCGCCAGCAGTGAGACAAGGGGATTAGGAGCGGGAGCCAACGGGGAGCTGTTTTTT. Translating gives CASSETRGLGAGANGELFF.

The genes are TRBV5-6 and TRBJ2-3, with TRBD2 matching over 13 bases. This CDR3 region has 16 residues. From germline, CDR1 is SGHDT and CDR2 YYEEEE. The V and J ends lost 5 bases and 0 bases, in that order; junction bases with no gene match: 3. The CDR3 DNA is TGTGCCAGCAGGCAACTAGCGGGAGGGAGCACAGATACGCAGTATTTT. This sequence encodes CASRQLAGGSTDTQYF.

The chain uses TRBV2 and TRBJ1-5; 7 nucleotides line up with TRBD1. The CDR3 length is 15 residues. The V gene end was trimmed by 8 bases and the J gene end by 0 bases; junction bases not matched to a gene: 7. Germline V gene lookup returns CDR1 SNHLY and CDR2 FYNNEI. As DNA, the CDR3 is TGTGCCAGCTCCGGACAGGTCAATAGCAATCAGCCCCAGCATTTT. As protein: CASSGQVNSNQPQHF.